The clone carrying this T cell receptor beta chain appeared many times. What it binds is not known. V shed 1 base and J shed 4 bases, with 16 bases lying between them. Per the germline V gene, CDR1 is DFQATT and CDR2 is SNEGSKA (reference sequence). The CDR3 consists of 15 residues. The data belong to a study of response to subunit inactivated influenza vaccine. TCRdb recomputed calls from the RT-PCR reads with MiXCR, one row per CDR3 protein. Among some 500,000 distinct CDR3 sequences, more than 15% were seen once, and the ten largest hold approximately 3%. Study-wide results and limits: Each seasonal influenza vaccination, the authors suggested, recruits few new T cells.

J is TRBJ2-5 and V is TRBV20-1; D remains ambiguous. This material consisted of CD4+ T cells sorted from PBMCs, taken about 23 months after vaccination. This sequence originates from a man between 50 and 69 years old who received an inactivated influenza vaccine. Here the CDR3 DNA reads TGCAGTGCTAGAGGAGGCCCTAGTTCAGCAGAGACCCAGTACTTC. Protein: CSARGGPSSAETQYF.